A single T cell receptor (beta chain) is shown here with its context. The protocol was immunoSEQ multiplex PCR, while the TCRdb copy is restricted to in-frame clones and leaves out a portion. Counted here are fewer than 800,000 clones, roughly 94% occurring once; the ten biggest clones make up about 24%. CD45RO negativity and positive selection for CCR7 defined naive CD8 cells, a population that excluded terminally differentiated effector memory CD45RA+ cells. This specimen comes from a study of shared clonotypes between healthy human individuals. CDR1 and CDR2 (germline): SGHVS, FQNEAQ. The ends were cut back, 0 bases at V and 0 bases at J, with 9 bases in the middle. This CDR3 has 17 residues.

Input material: naive CD8+ T cells sorted from blood. The sequence derives from a man aged 25-45 years in good health. The rearrangement uses TRBV7-8 and TRBJ2-6; D call uncertain. The chain's CDR3 is CASSLAYGNSGANVLTF. The CDR3 bases are TGTGCCAGCAGCTTAGCATACGGCAACTCTGGGGCCAACGTCCTGACTTTC.